This TCR beta chain was obtained from a study of blood T cell repertoires in COVID-19. Across the study: The analysed material was cDNA or gDNA that came from T cells, B-cell-depleted T cells, or PBMCs.

Per the original methods: Estimation of nucleated cell counts relied on the amplification of reference gene primers. Clones were sequenced by immunoSEQ multiplex PCR, and TCRdb holds only the in-frame ones, with some missing. The V and J calls and clone size were taken over from that table, and D and trimming were inferred from the DNA. The sample shows 250,000 to 350,000 clones, about nine tenths of them seen only once. The sequenced material came from peripheral blood. The source of this sequence is a woman in her forties or fifties who had recovered from COVID-19.

The CDR3 spells CASTPTGSYTDTQYF. Written as DNA, the CDR3 is TGTGCCAGCACTCCCACAGGGTCCTACACAGATACGCAGTATTTT. This chain joins TRBV6-5 and TRBJ2-3; perhaps TRBD1 as D (6 bases). This CDR3 spans 15 amino acids. The ends were cut back, 7 bases at V and 2 bases at J, with 16 bases in the middle. Germline-derived CDR1 and CDR2 are MNHEY and SVGAGI.